This TCR beta chain was profiled in a study of CD8+ T cells in alopecia areata. Study overall: Oral tofacitinib (5 to 10 mg twice daily) was administered to treated patients.

The V gene's germline CDR1 is SGHDN and CDR2 FVKESK. This CDR3 spans 14 amino acids. In each case, RNA was isolated and then reverse transcribed into cDNA as the sequencing template. TCRdb's copy holds only in-frame clones and misses some; the assay was immunoSEQ multiplex PCR. The sample lists 150,000 to 190,000 clones, about 50% occurring once. In alopecia areata patients, both lesional scalp punch biopsies and peripheral blood were collected. A note on this clone: One end of the junction does not line up with germline, which may come from a read error.

This TCR derives from a human donor with alopecia areata. This chain links TRBV14 with TRBJ2-7, with TRBD2 as a possible D gene (5 bases). Sequenced here: CD8+ T cells sorted from blood, sampled at week 0. The CDR3 spells CASSQDGWNLAPTF. DNA for the CDR3: TGTGCCAGCAGCCAAGATGGTTGGAACCTAGCACCGACCTTC.